This T cell receptor (beta chain) derives from a study of shared clonotypes between healthy human individuals. A remark on this clone: Its antigen is unidentified.

Study findings and constraints: Since donors were few, the genetic and exposure-history diversity represented was limited.

In the authors' methods: In the immunoSEQ data, sequences were junction-only and lacked quality scores, so filtering differed. Sequenced by immunoSEQ multiplex PCR; TCRdb stores in-frame clones only, minus some. D and trimming come from the DNA, and the V and J calls and clone size come from that table. The table includes about 2.4 million clones, more than 80% detected once. Study donors comprised healthy, HIV-negative adults devoid of recent acute infection or vaccination. A CD45RA+ naive subset and a CD45RA-negative memory subset were split from CD4+ cells. The receptor was isolated from a man between 18 and 35 years old in good health. The sequencing sample was made of naive CD4+ T cells sorted from blood. The subset was: CD45RA+ positively selected.

CDR3 region: CASSLLSQGLVGREQYF. As DNA, the CDR3 is TGTGCCAGCAGTTTATTGAGTCAGGGACTAGTAGGGCGCGAGCAGTACTTC. The rearrangement links TRBV28 to TRBJ2-7, with 8 bases aligning to TRBD2. Unmatched junction bases numbered 14, after V lost 1 base and J lost 6 bases. Germline V lookup: CDR1 MDHEN, CDR2 SYDVKM. The CDR3 length is 17 residues.